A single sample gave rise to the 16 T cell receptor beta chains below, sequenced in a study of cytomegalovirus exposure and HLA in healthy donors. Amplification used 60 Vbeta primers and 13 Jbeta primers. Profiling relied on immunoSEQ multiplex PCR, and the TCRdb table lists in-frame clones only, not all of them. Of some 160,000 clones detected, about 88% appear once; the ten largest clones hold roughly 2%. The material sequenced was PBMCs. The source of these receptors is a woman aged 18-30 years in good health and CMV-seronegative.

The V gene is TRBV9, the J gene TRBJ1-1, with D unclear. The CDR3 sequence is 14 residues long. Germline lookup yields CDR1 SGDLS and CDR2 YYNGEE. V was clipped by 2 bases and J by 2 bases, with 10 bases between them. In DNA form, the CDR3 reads TGTGCCAGCAGCGTCGGGGTTACCAACACTGAAGCTTTCTTT. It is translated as CASSVGVTNTEAFF.

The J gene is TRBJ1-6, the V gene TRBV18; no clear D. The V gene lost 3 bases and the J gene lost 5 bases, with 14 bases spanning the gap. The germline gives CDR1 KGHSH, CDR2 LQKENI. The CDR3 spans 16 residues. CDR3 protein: CASSPAGRGNNSPLHF. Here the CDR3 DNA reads TGTGCCAGCTCACCTGCCGGGCGGGGAAATAATTCACCCCTCCACTTT.

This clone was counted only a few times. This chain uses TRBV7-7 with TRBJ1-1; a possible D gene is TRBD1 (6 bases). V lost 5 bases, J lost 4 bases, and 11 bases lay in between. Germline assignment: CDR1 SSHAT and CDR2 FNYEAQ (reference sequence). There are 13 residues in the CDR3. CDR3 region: CASSPQGFTEAFF. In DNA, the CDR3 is TGTGCCAGCAGCCCCCAGGGGTTCACTGAAGCTTTCTTT.

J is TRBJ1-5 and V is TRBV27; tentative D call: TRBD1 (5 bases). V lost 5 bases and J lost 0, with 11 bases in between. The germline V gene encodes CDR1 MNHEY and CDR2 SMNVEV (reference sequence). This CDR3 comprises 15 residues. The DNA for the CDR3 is TGTGCCAGCAGTCCTCATCAGGGTAGCAATCAGCCCCAGCATTTT. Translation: CASSPHQGSNQPQHF.

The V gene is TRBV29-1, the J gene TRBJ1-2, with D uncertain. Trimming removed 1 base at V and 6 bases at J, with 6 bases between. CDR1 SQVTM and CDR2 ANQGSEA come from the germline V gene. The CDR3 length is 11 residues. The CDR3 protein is CSVEGQNGYTF. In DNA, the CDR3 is TGCAGCGTTGAAGGCCAGAATGGCTACACCTTC.

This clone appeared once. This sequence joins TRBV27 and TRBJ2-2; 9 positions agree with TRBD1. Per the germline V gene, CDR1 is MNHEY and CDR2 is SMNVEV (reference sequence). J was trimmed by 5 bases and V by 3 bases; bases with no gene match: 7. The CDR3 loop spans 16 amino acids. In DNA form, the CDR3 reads TGTGCCAGCAGTTTCGGACGACAGGGGGTAACCGGGGAGCTGTTTTTT. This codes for CASSFGRQGVTGELFF.

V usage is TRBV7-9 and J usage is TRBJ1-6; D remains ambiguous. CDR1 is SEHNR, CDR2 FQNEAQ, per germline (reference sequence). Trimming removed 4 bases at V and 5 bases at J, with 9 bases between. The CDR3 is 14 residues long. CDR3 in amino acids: CASSYRTDNSPLHF. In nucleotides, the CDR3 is TGTGCCAGCAGCTATCGCACAGATAATTCACCCCTCCACTTT. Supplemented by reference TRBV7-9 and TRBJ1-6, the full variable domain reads DTGVSQNPRHKITKRGQNVTFRCDPISEHNRLYWYRQTLGQGPEFLTYFQNEAQLEKSRLLSDRFSAERPKGSFSTLEIQRTEQGDSAMYLCASSYRTDNSPLHFGNGTRLTVT.

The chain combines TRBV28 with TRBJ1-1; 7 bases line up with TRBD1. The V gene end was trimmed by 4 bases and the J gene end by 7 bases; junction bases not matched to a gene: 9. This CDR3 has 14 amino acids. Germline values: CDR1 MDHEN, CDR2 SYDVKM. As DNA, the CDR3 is TGTGCCAGCAGTTCTAACATCAGGGGGTTTGAAGCTTTCTTT. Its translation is CASSSNIRGFEAFF.

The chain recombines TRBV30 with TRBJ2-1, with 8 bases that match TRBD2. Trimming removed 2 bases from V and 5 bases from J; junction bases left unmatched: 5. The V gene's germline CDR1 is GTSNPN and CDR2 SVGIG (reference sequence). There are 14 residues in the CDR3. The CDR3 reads CAWSHGLAHNEQFF. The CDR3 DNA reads TGTGCCTGGAGTCATGGACTAGCCCACAATGAGCAGTTCTTC. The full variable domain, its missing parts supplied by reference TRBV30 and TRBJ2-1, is SQTIHQWPATLVQPVGSPLSLECTVEGTSNPNLYWYRQAAGRGLQLLFYSVGIGQISSEVPQNLSASRPQDRQFILSSKKLLLSDSGFYLCAWSHGLAHNEQFFGPGTRLTVL.

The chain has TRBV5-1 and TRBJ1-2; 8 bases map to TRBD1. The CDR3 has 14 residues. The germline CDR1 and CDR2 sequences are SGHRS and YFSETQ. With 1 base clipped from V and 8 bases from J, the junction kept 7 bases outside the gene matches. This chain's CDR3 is CASSLMQGAEGYTF. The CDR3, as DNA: TGCGCCAGCAGCTTGATGCAGGGGGCTGAGGGCTACACCTTC. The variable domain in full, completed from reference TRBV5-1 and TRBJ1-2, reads KAGVTQTPRYLIKTRGQQVTLSCSPISGHRSVSWYQQTPGQGLQFLFEYFSETQRNKGNFPGRFSGRQFSNSRSEMNVSTLELGDSALYLCASSLMQGAEGYTFGSGTRLTVV.

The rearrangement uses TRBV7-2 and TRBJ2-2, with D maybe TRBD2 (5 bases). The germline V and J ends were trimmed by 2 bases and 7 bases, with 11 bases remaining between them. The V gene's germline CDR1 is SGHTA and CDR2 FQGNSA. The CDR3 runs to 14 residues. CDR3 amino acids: CASSLNHGNGELFF. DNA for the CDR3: TGTGCCAGCAGCTTAAATCACGGGAACGGGGAGCTGTTTTTT.

Here the CDR3 reads CASSLSGEGNTIYF. The CDR3 nucleotides read TGTGCCAGCAGTTTATCAGGGGAAGGAAACACCATATATTTT. The V gene is TRBV28, the J gene TRBJ1-3, with D perhaps matching TRBD1 (6 bases). Germline V gene sequence: CDR1 MDHEN, CDR2 SYDVKM. This CDR3 is 14 amino acids long. V lost 1 base and J 4 bases, leaving 8 bases between the germline ends. Drawing the rest from reference TRBV28 and TRBJ1-3, the complete variable domain is DVKVTQSSRYLVKRTGEKVFLECVQDMDHENMFWYRQDPGLGLRLIYFSYDVKMKEKGDIPEGYSVSREKKERFSLILESASTNQTSMYLCASSLSGEGNTIYFGEGSWLTVV.

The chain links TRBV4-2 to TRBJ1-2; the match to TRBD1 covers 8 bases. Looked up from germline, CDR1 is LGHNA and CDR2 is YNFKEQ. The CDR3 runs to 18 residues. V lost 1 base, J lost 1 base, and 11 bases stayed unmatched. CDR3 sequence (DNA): TGTGCCAGCAGCCAAGGTCACAAGGACAGGGAACGTAACTATGGCTACACCTTC. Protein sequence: CASSQGHKDRERNYGYTF.

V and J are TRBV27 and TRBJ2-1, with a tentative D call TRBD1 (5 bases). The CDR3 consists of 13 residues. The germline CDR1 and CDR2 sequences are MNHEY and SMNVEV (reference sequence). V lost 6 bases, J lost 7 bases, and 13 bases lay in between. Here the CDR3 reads CASRQFQGNEQFF. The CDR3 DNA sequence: TGTGCCAGCAGGCAATTTCAGGGAAATGAGCAGTTCTTC.

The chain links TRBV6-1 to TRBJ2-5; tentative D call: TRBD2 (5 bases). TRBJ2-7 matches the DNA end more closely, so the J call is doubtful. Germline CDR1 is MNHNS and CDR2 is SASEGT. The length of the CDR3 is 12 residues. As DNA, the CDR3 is TGTGCCAGCAGTGACAGAGGGTACGAGCAGTACTTC. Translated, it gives CASSDRGYEQYF.

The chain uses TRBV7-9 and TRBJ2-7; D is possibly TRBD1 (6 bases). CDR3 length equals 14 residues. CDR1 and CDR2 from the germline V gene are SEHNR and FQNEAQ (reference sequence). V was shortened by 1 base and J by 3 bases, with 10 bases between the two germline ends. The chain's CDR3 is CASSLGTAIYEQYF. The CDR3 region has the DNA TGTGCCAGCAGCTTAGGGACAGCTATCTACGAGCAGTACTTC. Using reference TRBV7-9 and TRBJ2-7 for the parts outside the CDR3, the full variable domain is DTGVSQNPRHKITKRGQNVTFRCDPISEHNRLYWYRQTLGQGPEFLTYFQNEAQLEKSRLLSDRFSAERPKGSFSTLEIQRTEQGDSAMYLCASSLGTAIYEQYFGPGTRLTVT.